The subject of this entry is one T cell receptor (beta chain). The antigen is undetermined. These data originate in a study of PD-1 blockade in classical Hodgkin lymphoma. Trimming took 3 bases from V and 6 from J; bases not matched to a gene: 5. Looked up from germline, CDR1 is ENHRY and CDR2 is SYGVKD. The CDR3 is 14 amino acids. Whole-study results and caveats: Significantly greater TCR diversity emerged by C4D1 in CD4+ cells but not CD8+ cells.

Time point reported: cycle 4 day 1 (C4D1), after six to seven weeks of nivolumab. Patients all relapsed after autologous stem cell transplantation, and there was variation in brentuximab vedotin exposure. Purification of CD4+ T cells from thawed PBMCs was performed via magnetic negative selection. Best overall response was complete response, partial response or progressive disease in these relapsed/refractory classical Hodgkin lymphoma patients. Assay used: immunoSEQ multiplex PCR; TCRdb lists only in-frame clones, some missing. The sample carries 25,000 to 30,000 clones, roughly four fifths recorded once.

The material sequenced was CD4+ T cells from blood, taken before the fourth cycle of nivolumab. The rearrangement links TRBV10-3 to TRBJ1-2; 9 nucleotides line up with TRBD1. The source is a human donor with classical Hodgkin lymphoma. The CDR3 loop is CAISENRGQDGYTF. Written as DNA, the CDR3 is TGTGCCATCAGTGAAAACAGGGGGCAGGATGGCTACACCTTC.